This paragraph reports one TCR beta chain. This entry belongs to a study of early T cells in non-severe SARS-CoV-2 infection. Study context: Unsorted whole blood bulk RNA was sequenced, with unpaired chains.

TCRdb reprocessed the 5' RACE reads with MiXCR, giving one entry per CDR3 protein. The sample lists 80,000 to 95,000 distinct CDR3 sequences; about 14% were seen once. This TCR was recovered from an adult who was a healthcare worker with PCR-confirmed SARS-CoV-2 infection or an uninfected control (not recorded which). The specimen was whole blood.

Here the CDR3 DNA reads TGTGCCAGCAGCCAAGGGGTGACGGCTACGAACACCGGGGAGCTGTTTTTT. Residues: CASSQGVTATNTGELFF. The V gene is TRBV14, the J gene TRBJ2-2; D is undetermined. Germline V gene lookup returns CDR1 SGHDN and CDR2 FVKESK. This CDR3 has 17 amino acids. Trimming left V 1 base short and J 0 bases short, with 12 bases between.